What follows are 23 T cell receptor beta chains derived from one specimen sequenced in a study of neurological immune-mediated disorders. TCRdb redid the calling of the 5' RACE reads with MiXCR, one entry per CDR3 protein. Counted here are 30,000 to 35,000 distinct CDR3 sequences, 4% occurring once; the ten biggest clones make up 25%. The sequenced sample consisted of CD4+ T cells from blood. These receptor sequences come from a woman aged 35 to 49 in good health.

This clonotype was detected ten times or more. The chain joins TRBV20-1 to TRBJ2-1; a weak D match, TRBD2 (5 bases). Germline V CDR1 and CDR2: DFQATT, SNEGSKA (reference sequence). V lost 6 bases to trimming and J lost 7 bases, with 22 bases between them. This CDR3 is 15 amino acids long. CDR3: CSARRYRSPGNEQFF. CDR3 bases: TGCAGTGCGAGACGGTATAGGAGCCCGGGGAATGAGCAGTTCTTC.

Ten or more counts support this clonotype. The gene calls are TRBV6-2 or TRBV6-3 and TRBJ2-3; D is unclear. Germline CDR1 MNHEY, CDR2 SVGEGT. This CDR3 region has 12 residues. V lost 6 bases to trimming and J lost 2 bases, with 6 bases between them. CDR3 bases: TGTGCCAGCAGCCGGTACACAGATACGCAGTATTTT. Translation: CASSRYTDTQYF.

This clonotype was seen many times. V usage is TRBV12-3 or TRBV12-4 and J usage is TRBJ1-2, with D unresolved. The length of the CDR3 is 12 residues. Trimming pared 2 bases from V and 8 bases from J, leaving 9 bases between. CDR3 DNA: TGTGCCAGCAGTTTAACGGTTAAGGGCTACACCTTC. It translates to CASSLTVKGYTF.

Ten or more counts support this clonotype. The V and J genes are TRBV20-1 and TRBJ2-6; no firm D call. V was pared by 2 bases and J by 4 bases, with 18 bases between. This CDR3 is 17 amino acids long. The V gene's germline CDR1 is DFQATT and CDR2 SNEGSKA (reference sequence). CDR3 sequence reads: CSARSTSWPWGANVLTF. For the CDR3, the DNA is TGCAGTGCTAGATCCACGAGTTGGCCGTGGGGGGCCAACGTCCTGACTTTC.

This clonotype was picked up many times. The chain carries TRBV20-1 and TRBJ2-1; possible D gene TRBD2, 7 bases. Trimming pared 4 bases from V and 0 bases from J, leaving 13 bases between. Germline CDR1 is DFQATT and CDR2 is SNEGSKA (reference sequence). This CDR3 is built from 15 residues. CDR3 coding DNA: TGCAGTGCTATAGGGGGGGATAGCTCCTACAATGAGCAGTTCTTC. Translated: CSAIGGDSSYNEQFF.

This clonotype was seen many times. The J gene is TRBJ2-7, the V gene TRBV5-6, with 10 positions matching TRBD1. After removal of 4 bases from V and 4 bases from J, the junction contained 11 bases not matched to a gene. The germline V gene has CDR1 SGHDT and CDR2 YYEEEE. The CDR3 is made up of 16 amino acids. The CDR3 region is CASSNSGQGGGYEQYF. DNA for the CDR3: TGTGCCAGCAGCAACTCCGGACAGGGGGGCGGGTACGAGCAGTACTTC.

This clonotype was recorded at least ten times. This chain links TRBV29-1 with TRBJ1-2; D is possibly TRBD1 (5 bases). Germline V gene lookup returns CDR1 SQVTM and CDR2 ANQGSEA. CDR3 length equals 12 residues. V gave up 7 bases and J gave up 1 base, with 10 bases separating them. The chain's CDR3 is CSDSQVNYGYTF. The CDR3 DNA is TGCAGCGATTCACAGGTTAACTATGGCTACACCTTC. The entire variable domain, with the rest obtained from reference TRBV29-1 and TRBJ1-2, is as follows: SAVISQKPSRDICQRGTSLTIQCQVDSQVTMMFWYRQQPGQSLTLIATANQGSEATYESGFVIDKFPISRPNLTFSTLTVSNMSPEDSSIYLCSDSQVNYGYTFGSGTRLTVV.

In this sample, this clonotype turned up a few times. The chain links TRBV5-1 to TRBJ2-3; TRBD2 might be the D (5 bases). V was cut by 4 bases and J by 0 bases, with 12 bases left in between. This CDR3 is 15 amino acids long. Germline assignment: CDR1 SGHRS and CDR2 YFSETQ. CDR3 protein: CASSPVSDSTDTQYF. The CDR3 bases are TGCGCCAGCAGCCCGGTTAGCGATAGCACAGATACGCAGTATTTT.

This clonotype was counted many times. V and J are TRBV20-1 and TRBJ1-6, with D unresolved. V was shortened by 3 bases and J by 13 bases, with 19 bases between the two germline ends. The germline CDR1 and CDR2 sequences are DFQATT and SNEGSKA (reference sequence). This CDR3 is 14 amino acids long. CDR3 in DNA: TGCAGTGCTAGTATGGTACGGGCCGGCGGGCCCCTCCACTTT. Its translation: CSASMVRAGGPLHF.

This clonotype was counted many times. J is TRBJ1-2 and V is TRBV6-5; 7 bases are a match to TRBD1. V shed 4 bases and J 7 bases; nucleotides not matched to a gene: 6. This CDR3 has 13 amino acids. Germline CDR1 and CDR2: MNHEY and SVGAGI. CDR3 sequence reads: CASSSEDRVGYTF. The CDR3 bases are TGTGCCAGCAGTTCCGAAGACAGGGTTGGCTACACCTTC.

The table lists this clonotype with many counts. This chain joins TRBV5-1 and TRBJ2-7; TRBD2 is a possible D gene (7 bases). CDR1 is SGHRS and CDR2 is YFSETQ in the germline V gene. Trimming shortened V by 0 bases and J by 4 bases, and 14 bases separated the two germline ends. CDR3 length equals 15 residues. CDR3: CASSLAGGLGYEQYF. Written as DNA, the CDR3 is TGCGCCAGCAGCTTGGCCGGGGGGCTCGGGTACGAGCAGTACTTC.

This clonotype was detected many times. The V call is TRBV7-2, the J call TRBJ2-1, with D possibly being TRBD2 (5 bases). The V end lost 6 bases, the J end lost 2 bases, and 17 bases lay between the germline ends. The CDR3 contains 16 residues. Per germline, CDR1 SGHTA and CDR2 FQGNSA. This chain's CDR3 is CASSNPGRVAYNEQFF. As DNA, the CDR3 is TGTGCCAGCAGTAACCCCGGGCGGGTTGCCTACAATGAGCAGTTCTTC.

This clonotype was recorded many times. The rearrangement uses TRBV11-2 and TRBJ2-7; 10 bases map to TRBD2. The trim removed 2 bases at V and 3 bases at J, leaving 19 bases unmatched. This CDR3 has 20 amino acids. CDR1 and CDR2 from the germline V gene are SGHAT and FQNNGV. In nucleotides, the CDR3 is TGTGCCAGCAGCTTACTAGCGGGAGCGGTTTCGACGGGGCTGAGCTACGAGCAGTACTTC. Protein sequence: CASSLLAGAVSTGLSYEQYF.

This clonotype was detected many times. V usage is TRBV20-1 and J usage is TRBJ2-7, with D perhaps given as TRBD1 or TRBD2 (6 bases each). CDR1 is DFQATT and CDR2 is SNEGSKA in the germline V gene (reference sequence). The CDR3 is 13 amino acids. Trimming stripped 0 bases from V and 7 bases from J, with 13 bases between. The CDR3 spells CSARDRGADEQYF. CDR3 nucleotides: TGCAGTGCTAGAGATAGGGGGGCGGATGAGCAGTACTTC.

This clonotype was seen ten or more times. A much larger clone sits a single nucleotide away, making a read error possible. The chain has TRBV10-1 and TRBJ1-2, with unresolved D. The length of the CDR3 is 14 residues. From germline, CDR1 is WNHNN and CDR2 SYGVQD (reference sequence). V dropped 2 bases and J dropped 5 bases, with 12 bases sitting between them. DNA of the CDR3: TGCGCCAGCAGTGAGGCGCGATCGAGATATGGCTACACCTTC. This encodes CASSEARSRYGYTF.

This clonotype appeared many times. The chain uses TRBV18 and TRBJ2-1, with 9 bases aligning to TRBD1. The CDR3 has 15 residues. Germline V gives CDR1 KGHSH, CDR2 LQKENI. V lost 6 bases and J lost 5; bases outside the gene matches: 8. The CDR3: CASSTTGGLDNEQFF. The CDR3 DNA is TGTGCCAGCTCCACGACAGGGGGTCTGGACAATGAGCAGTTCTTC. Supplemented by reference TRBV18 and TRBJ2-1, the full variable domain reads NAGVMQNPRHLVRRRGQEARLRCSPMKGHSHVYWYRQLPEEGLKFMVYLQKENIIDESGMPKERFSAEFPKEGPSILRIQQVVRGDSAAYFCASSTTGGLDNEQFFGPGTRLTVL.

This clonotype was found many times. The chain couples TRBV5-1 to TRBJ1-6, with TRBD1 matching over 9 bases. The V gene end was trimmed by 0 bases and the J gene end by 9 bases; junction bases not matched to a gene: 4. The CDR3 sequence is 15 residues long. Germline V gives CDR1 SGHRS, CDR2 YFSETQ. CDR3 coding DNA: TGCGCCAGCAGCTTGGAGGGACAGGGTGGTTCACCCCTCCACTTT. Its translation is CASSLEGQGGSPLHF.

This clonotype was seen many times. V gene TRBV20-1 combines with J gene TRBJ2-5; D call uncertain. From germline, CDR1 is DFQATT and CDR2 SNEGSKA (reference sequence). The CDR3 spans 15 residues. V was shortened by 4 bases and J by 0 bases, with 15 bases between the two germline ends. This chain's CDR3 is CSAIVWAPNQETQYF. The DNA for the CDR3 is TGCAGTGCTATAGTATGGGCTCCTAACCAAGAGACCCAGTACTTC.

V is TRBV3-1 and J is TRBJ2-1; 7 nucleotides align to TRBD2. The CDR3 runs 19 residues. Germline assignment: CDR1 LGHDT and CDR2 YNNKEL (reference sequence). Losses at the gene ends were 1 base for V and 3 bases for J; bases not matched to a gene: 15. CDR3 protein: CASSQGSGRKLILYNEQFF. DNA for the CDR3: TGTGCCAGCAGCCAAGGTAGCGGGCGAAAGCTTATACTCTACAATGAGCAGTTCTTC.

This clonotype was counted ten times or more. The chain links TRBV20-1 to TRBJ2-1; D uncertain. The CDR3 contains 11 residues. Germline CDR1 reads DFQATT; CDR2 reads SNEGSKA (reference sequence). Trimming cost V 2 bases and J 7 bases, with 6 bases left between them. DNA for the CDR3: TGCAGTGCTAGACCCGAGAATGAGCAGTTCTTC. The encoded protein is CSARPENEQFF.

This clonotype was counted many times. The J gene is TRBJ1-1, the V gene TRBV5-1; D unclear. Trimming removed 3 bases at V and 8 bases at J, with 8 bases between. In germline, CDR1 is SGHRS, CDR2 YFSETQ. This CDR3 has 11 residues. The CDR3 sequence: CASSSQGEAFF. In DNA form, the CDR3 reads TGCGCCAGCAGCTCCCAAGGGGAAGCTTTCTTT.

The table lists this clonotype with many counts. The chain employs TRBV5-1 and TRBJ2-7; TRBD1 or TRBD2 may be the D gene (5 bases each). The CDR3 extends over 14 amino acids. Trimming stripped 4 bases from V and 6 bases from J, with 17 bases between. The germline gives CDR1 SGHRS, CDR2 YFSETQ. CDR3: CASSASFEGLEQYF. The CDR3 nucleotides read TGCGCCAGCAGCGCGTCCTTCGAGGGGCTCGAGCAGTACTTC.

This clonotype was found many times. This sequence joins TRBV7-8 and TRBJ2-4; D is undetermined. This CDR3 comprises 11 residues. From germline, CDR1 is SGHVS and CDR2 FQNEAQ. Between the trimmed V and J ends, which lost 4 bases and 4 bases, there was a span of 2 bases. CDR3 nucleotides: TGTGCCAGCAGCTCAAAAAACATTCAGTACTTC. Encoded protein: CASSSKNIQYF.